The 29 T cell receptor beta chains given below trace back to one sample, sequenced in a study of shared clonotypes between healthy human individuals. Sequencing used immunoSEQ multiplex PCR; TCRdb keeps in-frame clones, though not all of them. This sample yields about 110,000 clones, of which about 71% are seen a single time; about 24% belongs to the top ten. What was sequenced was memory CD8+ T cells sorted from blood. Subset indicated: CD45RO+ cells pooled with CCR7-negative TemRA cells. The receptor set was obtained from a woman in her 30s in good health.

This clone was counted a few times. The CDR3, as DNA: TGCAGCGTTGAGGGGGGACTAGATCCCTACGAGCAGTACTTC. Protein sequence: CSVEGGLDPYEQYF. The J gene is TRBJ2-7, the V gene TRBV29-1, with 8 bases lining up with TRBD2. This CDR3 region has 14 residues. The junction had 6 bases not matched to a gene; V was cut back by 3 bases and J by 2 bases. CDR1 is SQVTM and CDR2 is ANQGSEA in the germline V gene.

The gene calls are TRBV27 and TRBJ2-2; D may be TRBD1 or TRBD2 (5 bases each). The CDR3 spans 15 residues. V was pared by 9 bases and J by 4 bases, with 18 bases between. CDR1 and CDR2 (germline): MNHEY, SMNVEV (reference sequence). The CDR3 DNA is TGTGCCAGACTCCCCTGTGAGGGGACCACCGGGGAGCTGTTTTTT. It encodes CARLPCEGTTGELFF.

This clone showed up many times. V usage is TRBV5-1 and J usage is TRBJ2-7; D is perhaps TRBD2 (6 bases). V was cut by 2 bases and J by 0 bases, with 6 bases left in between. This CDR3 contains 13 residues. Germline CDR1 and CDR2: SGHRS and YFSETQ. The CDR3 bases are TGCGCCAGCAGCTTTAGCGGCTCCTACGAGCAGTACTTC. This encodes CASSFSGSYEQYF. The variable domain in full, with the rest retrieved from reference TRBV5-1 and TRBJ2-7, is KAGVTQTPRYLIKTRGQQVTLSCSPISGHRSVSWYQQTPGQGLQFLFEYFSETQRNKGNFPGRFSGRQFSNSRSEMNVSTLELGDSALYLCASSFSGSYEQYFGPGTRLTVT.

V gene TRBV28 combines with J gene TRBJ2-7; D is perhaps TRBD1 (6 bases). CDR1 is MDHEN and CDR2 is SYDVKM in the germline V gene. V was clipped by 3 bases and J by 3 bases, with 18 bases between them. CDR3 length: 16 residues. The CDR3 DNA reads TGTGCCAGCAGTTTCCCTAGAAGACAGGCGCACTACGAGCAGTACTTC. Amino acids: CASSFPRRQAHYEQYF.

The sample holds a few counts of this clone. The chain recombines TRBV4-1 with TRBJ1-3; the D is unclear. Trimming cost V 3 bases and J 5 bases, with 14 bases left between them. CDR3 size: 15 residues. The germline gives CDR1 MGHRA, CDR2 YSYEKL. CDR3 amino acids: CASSQPRDSRNTIYF. CDR3 nucleotides: TGCGCCAGCAGCCAGCCCCGGGATTCAAGAAACACCATATATTTT.

The table lists this clone with many counts. This chain joins TRBV25-1 and TRBJ2-7; D possibly corresponds to TRBD1 (6 bases). The V and J ends lost 6 bases and 2 bases respectively, with 11 bases between them. Germline V gene data show CDR1 as MGHDK and CDR2 as SYGVNS. The CDR3 is 13 amino acids. Here the CDR3 reads CASSRDTTYEQYF. As DNA, the CDR3 is TGTGCCAGCAGCAGGGACACAACCTACGAGCAGTACTTC.

This chain joins TRBV29-1 and TRBJ1-2; D may be TRBD1 (6 bases). Trimming stripped 0 bases from V and 4 bases from J, with 9 bases between. The germline gives CDR1 SQVTM, CDR2 ANQGSEA. This CDR3 has 13 amino acids. CDR3 in amino acids: CSVEEGAAYGYTF. For the CDR3, the DNA is TGCAGCGTTGAAGAGGGGGCGGCCTATGGCTACACCTTC.

The chain is built from TRBV28 and TRBJ2-7, with unresolved D. The length of the CDR3 is 18 residues. Trimming pared 1 base from V and 1 base from J, leaving 20 bases between. CDR1 and CDR2 (germline): MDHEN, SYDVKM. CDR3 bases: TGTGCCAGCAGTTTATCGCGGTGGGGTCGGGTCGTTTCCTACGAGCAGTACTTC. Encoded protein: CASSLSRWGRVVSYEQYF.

J is TRBJ2-1 and V is TRBV28, with D possibly matching TRBD2 (5 bases). This CDR3 has 14 residues. Germline V gene data show CDR1 as MDHEN and CDR2 as SYDVKM. Trimming shortened V by 2 bases and J by 2 bases, and 7 bases separated the two germline ends. The CDR3 DNA reads TGTGCCAGCAGTTTAAGAGGGCCCTACAATGAGCAGTTCTTC. It encodes CASSLRGPYNEQFF.

This chain connects TRBV11-2 to TRBJ1-1; D not certain. The germline gives CDR1 SGHAT, CDR2 FQNNGV. The CDR3 consists of 13 residues. The V end lost 5 bases, the J end lost 1 base, and 8 bases lay between the germline ends. The CDR3 DNA sequence: TGTGCCAGCAGCCCCCGGGGGAACACTGAAGCTTTCTTT. Its protein product is CASSPRGNTEAFF.

The chain employs TRBV6-5 and TRBJ1-2; 9 positions agree with TRBD1. Germline-derived CDR1 and CDR2 are MNHEY and SVGAGI. The CDR3 spans 14 residues. The V segment lost 5 bases and the J segment 5 bases; nucleotides outside the gene matches: 6. The CDR3 DNA sequence: TGTGCCAGCAGTGCTACAGGGGGCTTTTATGGCTACACCTTC. Amino acid sequence: CASSATGGFYGYTF.

The chain joins TRBV5-6 to TRBJ1-5, with D maybe TRBD1 (5 bases). The CDR3 is 14 residues long. The V end lost 0 bases, the J end lost 2 bases, and 6 bases lay between the germline ends. CDR1 SGHDT and CDR2 YYEEEE come from the germline V gene. The DNA for the CDR3 is TGTGCCAGCAGCTTGGGAGGGGGCAATCAGCCCCAGCATTTT. Encoded protein: CASSLGGGNQPQHF.

This clone came up once. V gene TRBV9 combines with J gene TRBJ2-5; D is possibly TRBD2 (6 bases). This CDR3 has 16 residues. CDR1 is SGDLS and CDR2 is YYNGEE in the germline V gene. V was trimmed by 0 bases and J by 2 bases, leaving 14 bases between them. The CDR3: CASSVAGAGVQETQYF. In DNA form, the CDR3 reads TGTGCCAGCAGCGTAGCGGGAGCGGGCGTTCAAGAGACCCAGTACTTC.

The chain couples TRBV13 to TRBJ2-7; a possible D gene is TRBD2 (5 bases). Per germline, CDR1 PRHDT and CDR2 FYEKMQ (reference sequence). Trimming removed 5 bases at V and 6 bases at J, with 26 bases between. This CDR3 has 17 residues. CDR3 sequence reads: CASSIISSGPKSSEQYF. Written as DNA, the CDR3 is TGTGCCAGCAGCATTATATCAAGCGGTCCCAAGAGCTCCGAGCAGTACTTC.

This clone was picked up a small number of times. The chain recombines TRBV6-1 with TRBJ2-7; no reliable D call. The CDR3 has 15 residues. Trimming shortened V by 2 bases and J by 4 bases, and 15 bases separated the two germline ends. Germline V lookup: CDR1 MNHNS, CDR2 SASEGT. The CDR3 loop reads CASSELGPRLYEQYF. The CDR3 DNA reads TGTGCCAGCAGTGAATTAGGTCCTCGGCTTTACGAGCAGTACTTC.

The chain links TRBV5-6 to TRBJ2-1; D not certain. Looked up from germline, CDR1 is SGHDT and CDR2 is YYEEEE. The CDR3 loop spans 16 amino acids. V lost 3 bases to trimming and J lost 3 bases, with 16 bases between them. CDR3 sequence reads: CASSYPHYLVYNEQFF. DNA of the CDR3: TGTGCCAGCAGCTACCCACACTACCTAGTCTACAATGAGCAGTTCTTC.

The chain employs TRBV19 and TRBJ1-6, with D uncertain. There are 12 residues in the CDR3. V lost 5 bases to trimming and J lost 7 bases, with 6 bases between them. Germline V CDR1 and CDR2: LNHDA, SQIVND (reference sequence). The CDR3 coding sequence is TGTGCCAGTAGTCCCCTCAATTCACCCCTCCACTTT. Encoded protein: CASSPLNSPLHF.

This chain connects TRBV29-1 to TRBJ2-1; D remains unclear. CDR3 length: 10 residues. The V gene lost 4 bases and the J gene lost 5 bases, with 3 bases spanning the gap. Germline loops: CDR1 SQVTM, CDR2 ANQGSEA. The CDR3 is CSVVHNEQFF. The CDR3 bases are TGCAGCGTTGTGCACAATGAGCAGTTCTTC.

The sample holds one count of this clone. The chain employs TRBV27 and TRBJ2-7, with 9 bases fitting TRBD1. From germline, CDR1 is MNHEY and CDR2 SMNVEV (reference sequence). Trimming took 5 bases from V and 3 from J; bases not matched to a gene: 11. The CDR3 totals 16 residues. In DNA, the CDR3 is TGTGCCAGCAGTCCGTATGCGGGACAGGGAAACTACGAGCAGTACTTC. Protein product: CASSPYAGQGNYEQYF.

The chain joins TRBV13 to TRBJ1-3; D is perhaps TRBD1 (5 bases). Deletions cut 2 bases from V and 1 base from J, with 12 bases between. Germline assignment: CDR1 PRHDT and CDR2 FYEKMQ (reference sequence). There are 16 residues in the CDR3. CDR3 residues: CASSLLTGISGNTIYF. As DNA, the CDR3 is TGTGCCAGCAGCTTACTCACAGGTATATCTGGAAACACCATATATTTT.

V gene TRBV14 combines with J gene TRBJ2-3; 7 nucleotides match TRBD2. Germline V gives CDR1 SGHDN, CDR2 FVKESK. This CDR3 has 16 amino acids. The J segment lost 4 bases and the V segment lost 5 bases, leaving 12 bases of the junction unmatched. Written as DNA, the CDR3 is TGTGCCAGCAGCTATTCTAGCGGTCCCTGGGCAGATACGCAGTATTTT. It is translated as CASSYSSGPWADTQYF. Together with reference TRBV14 and TRBJ2-3, the CDR3 gives the full variable domain: EAGVTQFPSHSVIEKGQTVTLRCDPISGHDNLYWYRRVMGKEIKFLLHFVKESKQDESGMPNNRFLAERTGGTYSTLKVQPAELEDSGVYFCASSYSSGPWADTQYFGPGTRLTVL.

The chain combines TRBV9 with TRBJ2-5; the match to TRBD2 covers 7 bases. The V gene end was trimmed by 4 bases and the J gene end by 2 bases; junction bases not matched to a gene: 5. The CDR3 extends over 14 amino acids. The V gene's germline CDR1 is SGDLS and CDR2 YYNGEE. CDR3 DNA sequence: TGTGCCAGCAGCCCCCAGGGAGGGCAAGAGACCCAGTACTTC. Its translation is CASSPQGGQETQYF.

The genes are TRBV19 and TRBJ1-1, with D perhaps TRBD1 (6 bases). Germline V gene sequence: CDR1 LNHDA, CDR2 SQIVND (reference sequence). V dropped 1 base and J dropped 5 bases, with 8 bases sitting between them. This CDR3 has 13 residues. This CDR3 reads CASSIGGLTEAFF. The CDR3 DNA sequence: TGTGCCAGTAGTATAGGGGGGCTAACTGAAGCTTTCTTT.

The chain employs TRBV30 and TRBJ1-1; D remains unclear. Germline-derived CDR1 and CDR2 are GTSNPN and SVGIG (reference sequence). The CDR3 consists of 13 residues. V was pared by 2 bases and J by 4 bases, with 11 bases between. The CDR3 is CAWSYGPGTEAFF. DNA for the CDR3: TGTGCCTGGAGTTACGGACCGGGCACTGAAGCTTTCTTT.

The rearrangement joins TRBV28 to TRBJ2-1, with 14 bases aligning to TRBD2. CDR3 length: 19 amino acids. Trimming cost V 6 bases and J 8 bases; bases outside gene matches: 18. Germline V gives CDR1 MDHEN, CDR2 SYDVKM. CDR3 amino acids: CASSPGLAGGAHKQYEQFF. In nucleotides, the CDR3 is TGTGCCAGCAGCCCTGGACTAGCGGGAGGTGCCCACAAACAATATGAGCAGTTCTTC.

The rearrangement joins TRBV5-1 to TRBJ1-5, with 7 bases that match TRBD1. The germline gives CDR1 SGHRS, CDR2 YFSETQ. Trimming took 0 bases from V and 4 from J; bases not matched to a gene: 7. The CDR3 loop spans 16 amino acids. CDR3 protein: CASSLGEGGRNQPQHF. As DNA, the CDR3 is TGCGCCAGCAGCTTGGGAGAAGGGGGCAGAAATCAGCCCCAGCATTTT.

This clone was found many times. The rearrangement joins TRBV28 to TRBJ2-2, with TRBD1 identical over 9 bases. The CDR3 has 15 residues. CDR1 and CDR2 (germline): MDHEN, SYDVKM. Germline trimming cut 7 bases from V and 5 bases from J; bases unmatched to any gene: 8. CDR3 DNA sequence: TGTGCCAGCACTCCGAGGGACAGGGTAACCGGGGAGCTGTTTTTT. Protein sequence: CASTPRDRVTGELFF. Looking up the rest from reference TRBV28 and TRBJ2-2 gives the full variable domain: DVKVTQSSRYLVKRTGEKVFLECVQDMDHENMFWYRQDPGLGLRLIYFSYDVKMKEKGDIPEGYSVSREKKERFSLILESASTNQTSMYLCASTPRDRVTGELFFGEGSRLTVL.

This clone was counted between two and nine times. CDR3 bases: TGTGCCAGCAGCCCTAAGGACAGGGAGGACACTGAAGCTTTCTTT. Amino acid sequence: CASSPKDREDTEAFF. The genes are TRBV7-9 and TRBJ1-1, with 8 bases lining up with TRBD1. J gave up 3 bases and V 5 bases, and 8 bases lay outside the gene matches. The CDR3 has 15 residues. Looked up from germline, CDR1 is SEHNR and CDR2 is FQNEAQ (reference sequence). Filled out from reference TRBV7-9 and TRBJ1-1, the complete variable domain reads DTGVSQNPRHKITKRGQNVTFRCDPISEHNRLYWYRQTLGQGPEFLTYFQNEAQLEKSRLLSDRFSAERPKGSFSTLEIQRTEQGDSAMYLCASSPKDREDTEAFFGQGTRLTVV.

The V call is TRBV15, the J call TRBJ2-3; either TRBD1 or TRBD2 may supply D (5 bases each). Germline V gives CDR1 LNHNV, CDR2 YYDKDF (reference sequence). The CDR3 has 16 amino acids. V was pared by 0 bases and J by 3 bases, with 13 bases between. This CDR3 is CATSREFSGHTDTQYF. CDR3 in DNA: TGTGCCACCAGCAGAGAATTCTCGGGGCATACAGATACGCAGTATTTT.